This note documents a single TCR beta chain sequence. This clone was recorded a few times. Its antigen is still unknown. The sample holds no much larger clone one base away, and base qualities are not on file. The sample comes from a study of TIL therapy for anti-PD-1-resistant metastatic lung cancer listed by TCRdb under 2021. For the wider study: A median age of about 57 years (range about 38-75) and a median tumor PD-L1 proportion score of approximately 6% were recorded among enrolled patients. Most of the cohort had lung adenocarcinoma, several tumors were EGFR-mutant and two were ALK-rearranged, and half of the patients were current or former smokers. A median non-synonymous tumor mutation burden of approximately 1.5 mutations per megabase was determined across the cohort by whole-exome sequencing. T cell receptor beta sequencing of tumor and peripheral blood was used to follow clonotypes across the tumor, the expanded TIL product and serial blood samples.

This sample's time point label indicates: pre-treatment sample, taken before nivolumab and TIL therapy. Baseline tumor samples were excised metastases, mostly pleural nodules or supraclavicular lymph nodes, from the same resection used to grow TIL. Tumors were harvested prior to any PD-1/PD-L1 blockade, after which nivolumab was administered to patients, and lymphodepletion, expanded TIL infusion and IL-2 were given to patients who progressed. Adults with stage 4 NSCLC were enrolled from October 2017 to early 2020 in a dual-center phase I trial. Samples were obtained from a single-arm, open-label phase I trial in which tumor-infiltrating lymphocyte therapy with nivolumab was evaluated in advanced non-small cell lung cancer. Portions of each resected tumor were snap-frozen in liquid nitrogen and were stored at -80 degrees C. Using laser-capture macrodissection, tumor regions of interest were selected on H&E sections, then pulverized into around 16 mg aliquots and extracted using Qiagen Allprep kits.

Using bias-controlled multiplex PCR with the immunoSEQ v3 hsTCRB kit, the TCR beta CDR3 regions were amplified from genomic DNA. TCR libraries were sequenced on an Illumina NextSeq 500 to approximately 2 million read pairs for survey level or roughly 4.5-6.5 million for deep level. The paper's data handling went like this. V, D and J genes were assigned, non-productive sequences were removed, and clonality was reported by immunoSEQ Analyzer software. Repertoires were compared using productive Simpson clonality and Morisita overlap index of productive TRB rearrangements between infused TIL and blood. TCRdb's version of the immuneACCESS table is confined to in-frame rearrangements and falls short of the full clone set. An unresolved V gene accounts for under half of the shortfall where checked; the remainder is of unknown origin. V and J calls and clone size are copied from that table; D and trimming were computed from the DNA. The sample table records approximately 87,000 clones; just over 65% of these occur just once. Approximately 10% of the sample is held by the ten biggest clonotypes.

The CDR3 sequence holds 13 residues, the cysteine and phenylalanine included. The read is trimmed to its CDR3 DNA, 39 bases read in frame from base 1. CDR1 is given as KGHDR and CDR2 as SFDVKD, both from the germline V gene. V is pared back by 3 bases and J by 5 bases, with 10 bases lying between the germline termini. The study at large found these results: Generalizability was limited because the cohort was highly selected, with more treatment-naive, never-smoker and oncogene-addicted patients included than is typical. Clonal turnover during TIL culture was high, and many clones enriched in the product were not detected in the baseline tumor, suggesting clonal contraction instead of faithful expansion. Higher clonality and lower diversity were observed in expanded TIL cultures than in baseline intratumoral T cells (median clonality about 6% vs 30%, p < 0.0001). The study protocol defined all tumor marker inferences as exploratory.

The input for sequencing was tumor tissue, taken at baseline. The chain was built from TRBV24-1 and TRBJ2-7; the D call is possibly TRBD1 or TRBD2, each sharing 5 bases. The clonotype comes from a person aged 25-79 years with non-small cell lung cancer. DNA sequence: TGTGCCACCAGTGATGGGGGAATGAACGAGCAGTACTTC. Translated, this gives CATSDGGMNEQYF.